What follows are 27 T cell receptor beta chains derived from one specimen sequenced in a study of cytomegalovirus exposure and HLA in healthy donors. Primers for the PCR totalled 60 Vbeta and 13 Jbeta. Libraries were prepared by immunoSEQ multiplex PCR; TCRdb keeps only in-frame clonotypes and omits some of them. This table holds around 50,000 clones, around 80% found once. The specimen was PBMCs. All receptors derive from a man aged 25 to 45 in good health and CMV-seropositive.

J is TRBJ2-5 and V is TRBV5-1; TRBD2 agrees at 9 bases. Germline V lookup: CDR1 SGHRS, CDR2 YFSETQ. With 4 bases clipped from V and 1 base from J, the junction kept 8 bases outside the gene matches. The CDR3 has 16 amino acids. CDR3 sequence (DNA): TGCGCCAGCAGCCCAGGATCTAGCGGGGTCCAAGAGACCCAGTACTTC. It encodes CASSPGSSGVQETQYF.

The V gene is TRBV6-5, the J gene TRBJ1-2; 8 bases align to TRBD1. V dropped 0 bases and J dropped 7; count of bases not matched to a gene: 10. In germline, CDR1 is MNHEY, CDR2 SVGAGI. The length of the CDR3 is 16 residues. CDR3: CASSYSGTGQRGGYTF. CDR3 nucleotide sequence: TGTGCCAGCAGTTACTCTGGGACAGGCCAAAGGGGTGGCTACACCTTC.

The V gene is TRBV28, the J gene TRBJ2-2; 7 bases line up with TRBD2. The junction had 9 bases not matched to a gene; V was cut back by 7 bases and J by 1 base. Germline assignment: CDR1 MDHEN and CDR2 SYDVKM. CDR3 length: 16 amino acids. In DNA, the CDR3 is TGTGCCAGCACCCTGAATTGGGGGGGGAACACCGGGGAGCTGTTTTTT. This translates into CASTLNWGGNTGELFF.

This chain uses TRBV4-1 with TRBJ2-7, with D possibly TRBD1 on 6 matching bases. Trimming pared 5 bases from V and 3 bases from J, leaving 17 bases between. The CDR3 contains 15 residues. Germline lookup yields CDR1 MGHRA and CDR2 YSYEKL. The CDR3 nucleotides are TGCGCCAGCAGCGGAGTATTGGACAGATACTACGAGCAGTACTTC. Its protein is CASSGVLDRYYEQYF.

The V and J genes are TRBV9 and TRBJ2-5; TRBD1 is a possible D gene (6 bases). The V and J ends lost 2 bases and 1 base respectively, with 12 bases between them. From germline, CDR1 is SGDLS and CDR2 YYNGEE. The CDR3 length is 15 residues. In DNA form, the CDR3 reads TGTGCCAGCAGCGTCTTTGGACAGACCCAAGAGACCCAGTACTTC. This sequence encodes CASSVFGQTQETQYF.

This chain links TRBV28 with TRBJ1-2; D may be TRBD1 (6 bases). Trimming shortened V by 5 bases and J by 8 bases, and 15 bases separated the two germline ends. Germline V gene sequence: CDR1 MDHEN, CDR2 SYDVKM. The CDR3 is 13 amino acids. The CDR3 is CASSNLQGMGYTF. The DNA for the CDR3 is TGTGCCAGCAGTAACCTACAGGGTATGGGCTACACCTTC.

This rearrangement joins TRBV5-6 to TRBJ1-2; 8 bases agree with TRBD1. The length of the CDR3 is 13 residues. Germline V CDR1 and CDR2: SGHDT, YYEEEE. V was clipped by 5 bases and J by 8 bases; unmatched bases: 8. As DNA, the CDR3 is TGTGCCAGCAGTATCGGGACAGGCGGCGGCTACACCTTC. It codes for CASSIGTGGGYTF.

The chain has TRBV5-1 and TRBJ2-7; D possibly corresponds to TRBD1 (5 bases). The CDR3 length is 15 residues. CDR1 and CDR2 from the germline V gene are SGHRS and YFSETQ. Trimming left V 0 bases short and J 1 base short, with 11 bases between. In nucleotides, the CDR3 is TGCGCCAGCAGCTTGGTGGCGACAGATTCCTACGAGCAGTACTTC. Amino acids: CASSLVATDSYEQYF.

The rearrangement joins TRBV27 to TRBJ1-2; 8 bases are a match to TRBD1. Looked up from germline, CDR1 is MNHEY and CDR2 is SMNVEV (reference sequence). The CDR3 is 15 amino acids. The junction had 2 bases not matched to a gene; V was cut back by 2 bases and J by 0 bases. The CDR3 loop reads CASSLRDRPNYGYTF. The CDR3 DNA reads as TGTGCCAGCAGTTTACGGGACAGGCCTAACTATGGCTACACCTTC.

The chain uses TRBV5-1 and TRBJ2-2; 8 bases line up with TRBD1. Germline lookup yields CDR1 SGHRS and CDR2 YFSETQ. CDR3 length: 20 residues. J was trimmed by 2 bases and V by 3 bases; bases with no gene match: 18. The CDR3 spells CASSSVPGQASSINTGELFF. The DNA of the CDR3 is TGCGCCAGCAGCTCTGTCCCGGGACAGGCGAGCTCTATCAACACCGGGGAGCTGTTTTTT.

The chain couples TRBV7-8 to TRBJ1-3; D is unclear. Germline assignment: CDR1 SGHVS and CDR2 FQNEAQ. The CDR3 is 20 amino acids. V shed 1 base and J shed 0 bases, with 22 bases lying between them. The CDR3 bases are TGTGCCAGCAGCTTAGTTGCCCAGTACAGTCTCGAAAGCTCTGGAAACACCATATATTTT. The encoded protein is CASSLVAQYSLESSGNTIYF. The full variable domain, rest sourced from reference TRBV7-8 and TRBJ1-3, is GAGVSQSPRYKVAKRGQDVALRCDPISGHVSLFWYQQALGQGPEFLTYFQNEAQLDKSGLPSDRFFAERPEGSVSTLKIQRTQQEDSAVYLCASSLVAQYSLESSGNTIYFGEGSWLTVV.

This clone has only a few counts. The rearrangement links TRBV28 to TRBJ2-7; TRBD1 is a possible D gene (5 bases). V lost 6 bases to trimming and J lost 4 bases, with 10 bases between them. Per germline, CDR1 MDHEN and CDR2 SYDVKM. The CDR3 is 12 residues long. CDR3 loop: CASRPTGYEQYF. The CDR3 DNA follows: TGTGCCAGCAGGCCTACAGGTTACGAGCAGTACTTC.

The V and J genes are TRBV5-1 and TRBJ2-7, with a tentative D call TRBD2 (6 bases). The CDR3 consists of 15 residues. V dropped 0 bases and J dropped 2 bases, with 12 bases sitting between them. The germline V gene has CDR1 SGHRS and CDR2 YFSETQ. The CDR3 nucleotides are TGCGCCAGCAGCTTGGCCCAGGGAGGCGCCTACGAGCAGTACTTC. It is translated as CASSLAQGGAYEQYF.

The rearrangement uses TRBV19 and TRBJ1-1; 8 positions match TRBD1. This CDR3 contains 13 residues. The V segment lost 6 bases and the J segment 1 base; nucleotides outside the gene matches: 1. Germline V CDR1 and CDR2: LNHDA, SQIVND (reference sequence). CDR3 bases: TGTGCCAGTAGGGACAGGGCGAACACTGAAGCTTTCTTT. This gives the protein CASRDRANTEAFF. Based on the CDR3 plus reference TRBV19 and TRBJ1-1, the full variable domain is DGGITQSPKYLFRKEGQNVTLSCEQNLNHDAMYWYRQDPGQGLRLIYYSQIVNDFQKGDIAEGYSVSREKKESFPLTVTSAQKNPTAFYLCASRDRANTEAFFGQGTRLTVV.

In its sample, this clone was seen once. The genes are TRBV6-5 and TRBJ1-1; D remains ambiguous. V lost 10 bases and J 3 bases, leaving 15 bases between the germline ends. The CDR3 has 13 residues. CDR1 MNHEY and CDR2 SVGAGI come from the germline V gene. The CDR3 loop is CATQVAADTEAFF. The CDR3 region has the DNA TGTGCCACCCAAGTAGCGGCCGACACTGAAGCTTTCTTT.

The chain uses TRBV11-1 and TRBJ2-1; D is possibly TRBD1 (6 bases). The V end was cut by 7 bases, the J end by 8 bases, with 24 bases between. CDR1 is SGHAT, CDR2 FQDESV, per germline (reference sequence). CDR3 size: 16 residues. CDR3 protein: CASTHLGALGVHEQFF. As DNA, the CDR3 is TGTGCCAGCACCCATTTGGGGGCCCTGGGGGTCCATGAGCAGTTCTTC. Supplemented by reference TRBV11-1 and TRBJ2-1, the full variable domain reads EAEVAQSPRYKITEKSQAVAFWCDPISGHATLYWYRQILGQGPELLVQFQDESVVDDSQLPKDRFSAERLKGVDSTLKIQPAELGDSAMYLCASTHLGALGVHEQFFGPGTRLTVL.

DNA of the CDR3: TGTGCCTGGAGGTTGGGGGGACAGAATAATTCACCCCTCCACTTT. Translation: CAWRLGGQNNSPLHF. The genes are TRBV30 and TRBJ1-6, with 7 bases lining up with TRBD1. CDR3 length: 15 amino acids. Looked up from germline, CDR1 is GTSNPN and CDR2 is SVGIG (reference sequence). The V gene end was trimmed by 3 bases and the J gene end by 5 bases; junction bases not matched to a gene: 7.

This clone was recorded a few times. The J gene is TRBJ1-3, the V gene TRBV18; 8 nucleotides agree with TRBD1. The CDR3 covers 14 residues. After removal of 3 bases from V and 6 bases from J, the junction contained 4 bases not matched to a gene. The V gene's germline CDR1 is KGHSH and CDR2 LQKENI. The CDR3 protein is CASSPPQGENTIYF. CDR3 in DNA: TGTGCCAGCTCACCCCCACAGGGGGAAAACACCATATATTTT.

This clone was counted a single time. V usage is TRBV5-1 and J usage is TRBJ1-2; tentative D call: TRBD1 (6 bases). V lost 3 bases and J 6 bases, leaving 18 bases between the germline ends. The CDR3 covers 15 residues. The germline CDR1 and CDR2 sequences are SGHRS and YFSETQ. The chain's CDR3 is CASSSWAGGRDGYTF. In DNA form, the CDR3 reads TGCGCCAGCAGCTCCTGGGCCGGGGGGCGCGATGGCTACACCTTC.

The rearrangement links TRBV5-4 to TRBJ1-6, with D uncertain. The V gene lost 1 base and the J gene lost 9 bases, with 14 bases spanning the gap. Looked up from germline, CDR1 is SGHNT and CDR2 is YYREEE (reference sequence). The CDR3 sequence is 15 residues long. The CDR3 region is CASSLMVEGRSPLHF. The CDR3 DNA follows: TGTGCCAGCAGCTTGATGGTGGAGGGTCGTTCACCCCTCCACTTT. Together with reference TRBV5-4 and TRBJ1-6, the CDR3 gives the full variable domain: ETGVTQSPTHLIKTRGQQVTLRCSSQSGHNTVSWYQQALGQGPQFIFQYYREEENGRGNFPPRFSGLQFPNYSSELNVNALELDDSALYLCASSLMVEGRSPLHFGNGTRLTVT.

This CDR3 is CASSTPRVTGTEAFF. The CDR3 DNA follows: TGTGCCAGCAGCACACCCAGGGTGACAGGCACTGAAGCTTTCTTT. The gene calls are TRBV7-8 and TRBJ1-1, with D possibly being TRBD1 (6 bases). The ends were cut back, 5 bases at V and 4 bases at J, with 17 bases in the middle. The germline V gene encodes CDR1 SGHVS and CDR2 FQNEAQ. The length of the CDR3 is 15 residues.

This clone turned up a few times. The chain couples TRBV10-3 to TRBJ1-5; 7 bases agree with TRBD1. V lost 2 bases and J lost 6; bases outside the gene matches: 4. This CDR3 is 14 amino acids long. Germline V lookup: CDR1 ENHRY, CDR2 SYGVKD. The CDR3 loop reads CAISETGVSQPQHF. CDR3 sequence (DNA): TGTGCCATCAGTGAGACAGGGGTTTCTCAGCCCCAGCATTTT.

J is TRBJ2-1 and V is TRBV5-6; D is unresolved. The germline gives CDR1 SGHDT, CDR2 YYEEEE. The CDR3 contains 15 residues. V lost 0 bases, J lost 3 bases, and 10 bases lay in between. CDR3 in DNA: TGTGCCAGCAGCTTGGAGTGGGCTTTCTACAATGAGCAGTTCTTC. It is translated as CASSLEWAFYNEQFF.

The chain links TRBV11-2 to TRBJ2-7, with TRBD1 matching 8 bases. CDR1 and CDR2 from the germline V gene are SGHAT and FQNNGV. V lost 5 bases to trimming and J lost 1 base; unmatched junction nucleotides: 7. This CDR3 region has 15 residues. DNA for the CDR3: TGTGCCAGCAGCCCGACAGGGGTAGGATCCTACGAGCAGTACTTC. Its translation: CASSPTGVGSYEQYF.

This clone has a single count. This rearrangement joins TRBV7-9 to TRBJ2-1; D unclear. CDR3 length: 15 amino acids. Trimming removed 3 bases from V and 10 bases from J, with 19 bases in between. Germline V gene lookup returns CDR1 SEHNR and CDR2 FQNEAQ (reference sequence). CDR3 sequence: CASSLSESRITEQFF. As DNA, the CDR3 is TGTGCCAGCAGCTTGTCGGAGAGCCGAATTACGGAGCAGTTCTTC.

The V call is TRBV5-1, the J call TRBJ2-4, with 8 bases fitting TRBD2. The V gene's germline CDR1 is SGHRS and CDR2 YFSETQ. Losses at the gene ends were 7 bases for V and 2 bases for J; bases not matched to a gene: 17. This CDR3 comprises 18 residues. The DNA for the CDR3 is TGCGCCAGCTCAACGGAACCGGGGGGGGCCCTGTCCAAAAACATTCAGTACTTC. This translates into CASSTEPGGALSKNIQYF.

The CDR3 sequence: CASNMQGALETQYF. Written as DNA, the CDR3 is TGTGCCAGCAATATGCAGGGGGCCCTAGAGACCCAGTACTTC. The chain joins TRBV2 to TRBJ2-5; 8 bases agree with TRBD1. This CDR3 region has 14 residues. Germline V gene sequence: CDR1 SNHLY, CDR2 FYNNEI. V lost 7 bases to trimming and J lost 4 bases; unmatched junction nucleotides: 8.